Sequencing of this T cell receptor (beta chain) was carried out in a study of blood T cell repertoires in COVID-19. Per the authors' pipeline: It was from reference gene primer amplification that nucleated cell counts were estimated. Repertoires were generated with immunoSEQ multiplex PCR, while TCRdb's copy carries only in-frame clones and drops some. V and J calls and clone size are those listed in that table; D and trimming were worked out from the DNA. The sample carries about 180,000 clones, about 81% recorded once. V gave up 4 bases and J gave up 4 bases; unmatched junction bases: 6. Germline V gene data show CDR1 as SGHVS and CDR2 as FQNEAQ. CDR3 size: 15 residues.

The V gene is TRBV7-8, the J gene TRBJ2-1; TRBD1 agrees at 8 bases. This TCR was sampled from a woman of 80 years or more with COVID-19, enrolled during active disease. The sample comprised peripheral blood. DNA of the CDR3: TGTGCCAGCAGCTCCGGACAGGGAAGGTACAATGAGCAGTTCTTC. Translation: CASSSGQGRYNEQFF.